The text below deals with one T cell receptor beta chain. The antigen is unknown. Then a second PCR, running roughly 6 to 12 cycles, was carried out with a sample-barcoded 5' primer and a J-beta primer mix. One entry per CDR3 protein, called by TCRdb with MiXCR from the 5' RACE reads. The repertoire consists of roughly 680,000 distinct CDR3 sequences, with over 40% occurring once and the leading ten covering approximately 12%. Isolated PBMCs totaled at least 6.5 million in each sample. This entry comes from a study of blood T cells in healthy people across ages. Study-level findings and limits: Diversity of TCR beta per million T cells declined in a roughly linear way with age.

Looked up from germline, CDR1 is SEHNR and CDR2 is FQNEAQ (reference sequence). V dropped 5 bases and J dropped 6 bases, with 28 bases sitting between them. The CDR3 totals 18 residues. The chain uses TRBV7-9 and TRBJ2-5, with D perhaps matching TRBD2 (5 bases). This sequence was found in an elderly woman in good health. The sequenced sample was blood. The CDR3 nucleotides read TGTGCCAGCAGCCTCAGCTGGCCGGACCGGGGTAAAAGGAAGACCCAGTACTTC. It encodes CASSLSWPDRGKRKTQYF.